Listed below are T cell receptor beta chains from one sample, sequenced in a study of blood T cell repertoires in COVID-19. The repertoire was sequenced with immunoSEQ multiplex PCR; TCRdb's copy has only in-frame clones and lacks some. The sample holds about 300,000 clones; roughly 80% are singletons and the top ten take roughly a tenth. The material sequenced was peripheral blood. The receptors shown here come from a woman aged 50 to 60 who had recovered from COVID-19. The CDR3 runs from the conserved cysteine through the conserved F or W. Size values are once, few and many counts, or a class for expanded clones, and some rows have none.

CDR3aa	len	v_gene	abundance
CASRAGQGAPYNEQFF	16	TRBV28	.
CASSLRGKGYTF	12	TRBV3-1/TRBV3-2	once
CASSIGQGYQTGELFF	16	TRBV19	few
CASSPRTSGGYIQYF	15	TRBV5-6	.
CASSFLDRGAFF	12	TRBV7-2	.
CASSLTRSTVNEQFF	15	TRBV11-1	.
CASSMGQGGGQPQHF	15	TRBV19	.
CASSRPSSGANVLTF	15	TRBV5-4	few
CASSLAPMGLADTGELFF	18	TRBV7-2	.
CASSFTGTRGDEQFF	15	TRBV27	.
CASSPPGRGHGQPQHF	16	TRBV18	.
CASSTSGVNYGYTF	14	TRBV18	.
CASSYSRPGAGNTIYF	16	TRBV6-5	many
CASSLVRQGGPNYGYTF	17	TRBV5-1	.
CASSLLGGQETQYF	14	TRBV11-2	few
CASSRGSSGTSTDTQYF	17	TRBV7-3	.
CASSLTSDSYSPLHF	15	TRBV6-5	.
CASIDDTDGYTF	12	TRBV19	.
CASGSGTGDQHF	12	TRBV27	.
CATGGRGTEAFF	12	TRBV19	once
CASSSGTSGETQYF	14	TRBV5-4	.
CASWPREVQGYTF	13	TRBV28	few
CATSRAGTGTYEQYF	15	TRBV15	.
CASRLDTENEQFF	13	TRBV27	.
CASRDRDRGRDIQYF	15	TRBV6-5	.
CASNRISGTGELFF	14	TRBV27	.
CASSYGTGGRNEQFF	15	TRBV28	once
CASSEVPGQGEAFF	14	TRBV2	.
CASSKGRQGDPYEQYF	16	TRBV21-1	.
CATSDSQARTGANVLTF	17	TRBV24-1	.
CASSIVAARRTGELFF	16	TRBV19	.
CASSQVGGANYGYTF	15	TRBV4-3	.
CASSNQGQGMWWKTDTQYF	19	TRBV7-2	.
CASSLDRLSGYTF	13	TRBV7-3	few
CASSPIPTGGGNTEAFF	17	TRBV5-5	.
CASSPSAGYAYEQYF	15	TRBV5-4	once
CASSVGGGHYYGYTF	15	TRBV9	.
CASSHGGGAGDTQYF	15	TRBV3-1/TRBV3-2	.
CASSLTGPSSPLHF	14	TRBV9	once
CASSEPQGPTEAFF	14	TRBV2	.
CASSLTASRTDTQYF	15	TRBV7-3	.
CASSGPPRNF	10	TRBV7-9	.
CASSPRIAGRYNEQFF	16	TRBV9	.
CASSQWDSHSNQPQHF	16	TRBV4-3	.
CASSLGTSGGNNEQFF	16	TRBV4-2	.
CASSYDTGTGGGDTQYF	17	TRBV4-1	.
CASSQDRGGGEKLFF	15	TRBV4-3	.
CASSLETGFPDTQYF	15	TRBV5-1	.
CASSWGVRTSYNEQFF	16	TRBV13	.
CASSQSGDRRDNSPLHF	17	TRBV4-1	.
CASSARTGDGSPLHF	15	TRBV7-9	.
CASSPAGATGELFF	14	TRBV5-1	.
CASSQESSGIFYNEQFF	17	TRBV3-1/TRBV3-2	.
CASSLGTGHTEAFF	14	TRBV28	.
CASLVGGYENTIYF	14	TRBV13	.
CASRRSGGSGELFF	14	TRBV6-4	.
CASSPGRGDTQYF	13	TRBV11-2	.
CASSLLASSYNEQFF	15	TRBV7-3	.